The present TCR beta chain was sequenced within a study of cytomegalovirus exposure and HLA in healthy donors. Overall study: Within an early data release were around 87 million unique TCRs drawn from HLA-typed donors.

These donors, healthy bone marrow donors, were studied. Study results and caveats: V segments that were indistinguishable, TRBV6-2 and TRBV6-3 among them, were omitted from analysis. The availability of immune exposure information extended only to CMV serostatus.

The primer mix had 60 Vbeta and 13 Jbeta primers. TCRdb's copy holds only in-frame clones and misses some; the assay was immunoSEQ multiplex PCR. This table has about 110,000 clones, around 76% appearing once. A note on this clone: Antigen specificity is unknown.

The CDR3 length is 14 residues. The V gene lost 3 bases and the J gene lost 1 base, with 9 bases spanning the gap. Germline V lookup: CDR1 SGHTA, CDR2 FQGNSA. The receptor was derived from a man aged 35-49 years in good health and CMV-seropositive. This chain links TRBV7-2 with TRBJ2-5; TRBD1 might be the D (6 bases). Sequenced material: PBMCs. Written as DNA, the CDR3 is TGTGCCAGCAGCTTGGACAGTTTCCAAGAGACCCAGTACTTC. Its protein is CASSLDSFQETQYF. Looking up the rest from reference TRBV7-2 and TRBJ2-5 gives the full variable domain: GAGVSQSPSNKVTEKGKDVELRCDPISGHTALYWYRQSLGQGLEFLIYFQGNSAPDKSGLPSDRFSAERTGGSVSTLTIQRTQQEDSAVYLCASSLDSFQETQYFGPGTRLLVL.